A single sample gave rise to the 21 T cell receptor beta chains below, sequenced in a study of OX40 agonist ivuxolimab in advanced cancers. Only in-frame clones appear in the TCRdb table, and some are missing; sequencing was by immunoSEQ multiplex PCR. Among about 45,000 clones, about 89% were seen once, and the ten largest hold about a sixth. The input for sequencing was CD4+ or CD8+ T cells sorted from blood, taken in a trial of the OX40 agonist ivuxolimab. The receptors were sampled from an adult with an advanced solid tumor such as melanoma, head and neck, liver or kidney cancer.

The rearrangement links TRBV10-2 to TRBJ1-5, with a weak D call TRBD1 (6 bases). CDR3 length: 15 amino acids. Looked up from germline, CDR1 is WSHSY and CDR2 is SAAADI. Trimming stripped 6 bases from V and 2 bases from J, with 14 bases between. This chain's CDR3 is CASRAQGEGNQPQHF. CDR3 nucleotide sequence: TGCGCCAGCAGGGCACAGGGTGAAGGCAATCAGCCCCAGCATTTT.

The genes are TRBV7-8 and TRBJ1-4; tentatively, D is TRBD1 (5 bases). Deletions cut 5 bases from V and 8 bases from J, with 18 bases between. This CDR3 comprises 15 residues. The germline V gene encodes CDR1 SGHVS and CDR2 FQNEAQ. CDR3 sequence: CASSSLGGTREKLFF. The CDR3 DNA reads as TGTGCCAGCAGCAGCCTGGGGGGGACGAGGGAAAAACTGTTTTTT.

The chain combines TRBV6-6 with TRBJ2-7, with 8 bases identical to TRBD2. The CDR3 has 15 residues. The germline V gene encodes CDR1 MNHNY and CDR2 SVGAGI (reference sequence). Unmatched junction bases numbered 4, after V lost 2 bases and J lost 1 base. The CDR3 region has the DNA TGTGCCAGCAGTTACGGCCCTAGCGGGTCCTACGAGCAGTACTTC. Its protein product is CASSYGPSGSYEQYF.

This chain joins TRBV30 and TRBJ1-1, with D uncertain. Trimming stripped 4 bases from V and 6 bases from J, with 12 bases between. Germline V gene sequence: CDR1 GTSNPN, CDR2 SVGIG (reference sequence). The CDR3 contains 12 residues. DNA for the CDR3: TGTGCCTGGACTCCAATAGTACCTGAAGCTTTCTTT. Encoded protein: CAWTPIVPEAFF. The full variable domain, with the rest looked up from reference TRBV30 and TRBJ1-1, is SQTIHQWPATLVQPVGSPLSLECTVEGTSNPNLYWYRQAAGRGLQLLFYSVGIGQISSEVPQNLSASRPQDRQFILSSKKLLLSDSGFYLCAWTPIVPEAFFGQGTRLTVV.

J is TRBJ2-7 and V is TRBV16; D gene unclear. This CDR3 contains 12 residues. The V and J ends lost 0 bases and 3 bases respectively, with 3 bases between them. From germline, CDR1 is KGHSY and CDR2 FQNENV. The CDR3 DNA follows: TGTGCCAGCAGCCAATCGGTCTACGAGCAGTACTTC. Translation gives CASSQSVYEQYF.

This chain connects TRBV27 to TRBJ2-3; no reliable D call. Germline assignment: CDR1 MNHEY and CDR2 SMNVEV (reference sequence). CDR3 length: 14 amino acids. V gave up 7 bases and J gave up 0 bases, with 11 bases separating them. CDR3 DNA: TGTGCCAGCAATCAGGACCGTAGCACAGATACGCAGTATTTT. Translated, it gives CASNQDRSTDTQYF.

The chain employs TRBV4-1 and TRBJ2-7; D could derive from TRBD1 or TRBD2 (5 bases each). Germline V lookup: CDR1 MGHRA, CDR2 YSYEKL. Trimming removed 0 bases at V and 1 base at J, with 16 bases between. The CDR3 has 17 residues. This CDR3 is CASSQEAGDAESYEQYF. The CDR3 DNA sequence: TGCGCCAGCAGCCAAGAAGCTGGGGACGCTGAGTCCTACGAGCAGTACTTC.

The chain has TRBV7-9 and TRBJ2-1; D gene unclear. The CDR3 sequence is 16 residues long. The ends were cut back, 8 bases at V and 0 bases at J, with 17 bases in the middle. CDR1 SEHNR and CDR2 FQNEAQ come from the germline V gene (reference sequence). In nucleotides, the CDR3 is TGTGCCAGCGCTCCTCGTTCCAGGACCTCCTACAATGAGCAGTTCTTC. Its translation is CASAPRSRTSYNEQFF.

The chain combines TRBV13 with TRBJ1-1; 8 bases align to TRBD1. J gave up 0 bases and V 1 base, and 4 bases lay outside the gene matches. The CDR3 has 16 residues. The germline V gene has CDR1 PRHDT and CDR2 FYEKMQ (reference sequence). CDR3 sequence (DNA): TGTGCCAGCAGCTTAGCGGCAGGGGGCCTGAACACTGAAGCTTTCTTT. This translates into CASSLAAGGLNTEAFF.

The chain recombines TRBV10-2 with TRBJ2-5; 8 bases align to TRBD2. CDR3 length: 16 residues. Germline CDR1 WSHSY, CDR2 SAAADI. Germline trimming cut 2 bases from V and 5 bases from J; bases unmatched to any gene: 10. The CDR3 DNA reads as TGCGCCAGCAGTGAGCCGGGGGGGACTAGGAGCGAGACCCAGTACTTC. As protein: CASSEPGGTRSETQYF.

As to this clone: An end of the junction differs from the germline gene, which may be a read error. This sequence joins TRBV13 and TRBJ2-3, with D perhaps matching TRBD1 (6 bases). Germline-derived CDR1 and CDR2 are PRHDT and FYEKMQ (reference sequence). The CDR3 runs to 13 residues. CDR3 in DNA: TGTGCCAGCAGCCCCTACAGGGCCGATATGCAGTATTTT. Its translation is CASSPYRADMQYF. Complete variable domain (other parts from reference TRBV13 and TRBJ2-3): AAGVIQSPRHLIKEKRETATLKCYPIPRHDTVYWYQQGPGQDPQFLISFYEKMQSDKGSIPDRFSAQQFSDYHSELNMSSLELGDSALYFCASSPYRADMQYFGPGTRLTVL.

The chain carries TRBV19 and TRBJ1-1; no definite D call. The CDR3 totals 14 residues. CDR1 and CDR2 from the germline V gene are LNHDA and SQIVND (reference sequence). Trimming removed 4 bases at V and 0 bases at J, with 9 bases between. CDR3 protein: CASSNIGLNTEAFF. As DNA, the CDR3 is TGTGCCAGTAGTAATATTGGACTGAACACTGAAGCTTTCTTT.

This sequence joins TRBV5-1 and TRBJ1-3; D not certain. The V gene's germline CDR1 is SGHRS and CDR2 YFSETQ. Between the trimmed V and J ends, which lost 4 bases and 4 bases, there was a span of 15 bases. The CDR3 spans 15 residues. CDR3 region: CASSRPKDGGNTIYF. CDR3 sequence (DNA): TGCGCCAGCAGCCGACCAAAGGACGGGGGAAACACCATATATTTT.

The V gene is TRBV9, the J gene TRBJ2-3; 8 positions agree with TRBD2. The CDR3 extends over 15 amino acids. Germline CDR1 SGDLS, CDR2 YYNGEE. The V gene end was trimmed by 2 bases and the J gene end by 6 bases; junction bases not matched to a gene: 8. The CDR3 region is CASSVSGGGGDTQYF. CDR3 nucleotide sequence: TGTGCCAGCAGCGTCAGCGGGGGAGGGGGGGATACGCAGTATTTT.

The chain carries TRBV7-9 and TRBJ2-3; 8 nucleotides align to TRBD1. V lost 5 bases to trimming and J lost 5 bases; unmatched junction nucleotides: 6. The CDR3 extends over 14 amino acids. Germline CDR1 SEHNR, CDR2 FQNEAQ (reference sequence). In nucleotides, the CDR3 is TGTGCCAGCAGCCCGCCCAGGGGGCTAGATACGCAGTATTTT. This translates into CASSPPRGLDTQYF.

The rearrangement links TRBV25-1 to TRBJ2-1; the D gene is possibly TRBD2 (5 bases). V lost 2 bases and J lost 10, with 15 bases in between. The CDR3 contains 14 residues. Germline V lookup: CDR1 MGHDK, CDR2 SYGVNS. In DNA, the CDR3 is TGTGCCAGCAGTGAAGACGGGATGGGTATCGAGCAGTTCTTC. Protein: CASSEDGMGIEQFF.

The chain recombines TRBV2 with TRBJ2-4, with D possibly matching TRBD1 (7 bases). The V end lost 5 bases, the J end lost 0 bases, and 11 bases lay between the germline ends. The CDR3 covers 15 residues. In germline, CDR1 is SNHLY, CDR2 FYNNEI. The CDR3 loop reads CASSSGGLAKNIQYF. CDR3 DNA: TGTGCCAGCAGTTCAGGGGGGTTAGCCAAAAACATTCAGTACTTC.

The rearrangement joins TRBV9 to TRBJ1-2, with 8 bases aligning to TRBD1. The ends lost 7 bases at V and 6 bases at J; junction bases unmatched: 5. The CDR3 consists of 12 residues. The germline V gene has CDR1 SGDLS and CDR2 YYNGEE. CDR3 sequence: CASRTGSDGYTF. The CDR3 DNA sequence: TGTGCCAGCCGGACAGGGTCGGATGGCTACACCTTC.

This chain joins TRBV6-5 and TRBJ1-1; 7 bases are a match to TRBD1. The V gene's germline CDR1 is MNHEY and CDR2 SVGAGI. Losses at the gene ends were 6 bases for V and 3 bases for J; bases not matched to a gene: 7. CDR3 size: 14 residues. CDR3 residues: CASRFQTGYTEAFF. CDR3 nucleotide sequence: TGTGCCAGCAGATTCCAGACAGGGTACACTGAAGCTTTCTTT.

The chain has TRBV6-1 and TRBJ2-1, with a tentative D call TRBD2 (7 bases). The CDR3 is made up of 15 amino acids. V dropped 6 bases and J dropped 7 bases, with 19 bases sitting between them. In germline, CDR1 is MNHNS, CDR2 SASEGT. The CDR3 reads CASSPRRGGYNEQFF. Here the CDR3 DNA reads TGTGCCAGCAGCCCGAGAAGGGGGGGATATAATGAGCAGTTCTTC.

The rearrangement uses TRBV5-1 and TRBJ2-5, with 8 bases lining up with TRBD1. CDR3 length: 13 amino acids. Germline V gene lookup returns CDR1 SGHRS and CDR2 YFSETQ. J was trimmed by 5 bases and V by 7 bases; bases with no gene match: 7. The CDR3 loop is CASVGQGGETQYF. The CDR3 coding sequence is TGCGCCAGCGTTGGACAGGGCGGGGAGACCCAGTACTTC.